This T cell receptor beta chain was retrieved from a study of CD8+ T cells in alopecia areata. About the study: Treatment of the treated patients consisted of oral tofacitinib, 5 to 10 mg twice daily.

The sample's treatment: oral pan-JAK inhibitor, 5-10 mg twice daily. It was cDNA, reverse transcribed from extracted RNA, that served as the sequencing template. TCRdb's table, derived via immunoSEQ multiplex PCR, lists solely in-frame clones and lacks some. The sample lists approximately 110,000 clones; approximately 55% were seen once. The specimen comprised CD4+ T cells sorted from blood, sampled at week 24, from a patient treated with tofacitinib. This TCR was sampled from a human donor with alopecia areata.

CDR3 protein: CASIRGGASTDTQYF. The CDR3 DNA sequence: TGTGCCAGCATCCGAGGGGGCGCGAGCACAGATACGCAGTATTTT. The genes are TRBV27 and TRBJ2-3, with 7 bases that match TRBD1. The CDR3 extends over 15 amino acids. Per the germline V gene, CDR1 is MNHEY and CDR2 is SMNVEV (reference sequence). With 7 bases clipped from V and 0 bases from J, the junction kept 7 bases outside the gene matches.